Listed here are 25 T cell receptor beta chains from one sample, sequenced in a study of vaccination and CD4 T cells after COVID-19. Treatment here: roughly nine-day PBMC culture with coronavirus spike peptide pools or control peptides (ViraFEST assay). No cognate antigen is known for these TCRs. With the Oncomine TCR Beta short-read assay, DNA from cultured CD4+ T cells was sequenced. TCRdb reprocessed the PCR reads with MiXCR, giving one entry per CDR3 protein. Of some 11,000 distinct CDR3 sequences in the sample, around three quarters were seen once. Sequenced input: CD4+ T cells from blood, cultured in vitro. These receptors were obtained from a human donor who had recovered from COVID-19.

This clonotype was seen a handful of times. The chain carries TRBV28 and TRBJ1-5, with 9 bases identical to TRBD1. The CDR3 has 17 residues. V lost 9 bases to trimming and J lost 5 bases; unmatched junction nucleotides: 17. From germline, CDR1 is MDHEN and CDR2 SYDVKM. CDR3 nucleotides: TGTGCCAGTTTCGGGACAGGGAAAGGAGTCGGGGATCAGCCCCAGCATTTT. Translating it yields CASFGTGKGVGDQPQHF.

The rearrangement links TRBV30 to TRBJ1-2, with TRBD1 matching 9 bases. Germline loops: CDR1 GTSNPN, CDR2 SVGIG (reference sequence). V lost 0 bases, J lost 2 bases, and 7 bases stayed unmatched. This CDR3 region has 16 residues. CDR3 sequence: CAWSVPPGQGNYGYTF. The CDR3 bases are TGTGCCTGGAGTGTACCCCCGGGACAGGGAAACTATGGCTACACCTTC.

This sequence joins TRBV19 and TRBJ1-5, with TRBD1 matching over 7 bases. The ends lost 7 bases at V and 7 bases at J; junction bases unmatched: 7. Germline V gene sequence: CDR1 LNHDA, CDR2 SQIVND (reference sequence). This CDR3 has 13 residues. CDR3 protein: CASTRQGGQPQHF. As DNA, the CDR3 is TGTGCCAGTACTCGACAGGGAGGCCAGCCCCAGCATTTT.

The chain carries TRBV20-1 and TRBJ2-1; 8 bases agree with TRBD1. Germline loops: CDR1 DFQATT, CDR2 SNEGSKA (reference sequence). Trimming took 0 bases from V and 0 from J; bases not matched to a gene: 1. CDR3 size: 15 residues. CDR3 loop: CSARDGQGSYNEQFF. The CDR3 DNA is TGCAGTGCTAGAGACGGACAGGGCTCCTACAATGAGCAGTTCTTC.

The chain recombines TRBV19 with TRBJ1-5; TRBD1 agrees at 9 bases. The CDR3 spans 14 residues. The germline CDR1 and CDR2 sequences are LNHDA and SQIVND (reference sequence). V lost 5 bases to trimming and J lost 7 bases; unmatched junction nucleotides: 6. CDR3 DNA: TGTGCCAGTAGTGACGGGACAGGGAGACAGCCCCAGCATTTT. It specifies CASSDGTGRQPQHF.

The chain links TRBV19 to TRBJ1-5; D unresolved. Trimming shortened V by 6 bases and J by 5 bases, and 8 bases separated the two germline ends. The CDR3 is made up of 12 amino acids. CDR1 is LNHDA and CDR2 is SQIVND in the germline V gene (reference sequence). The DNA of the CDR3 is TGTGCCAGTAGGGCCCCCGATCAGCCCCAGCATTTT. It specifies CASRAPDQPQHF. Full variable domain (remainder filled in from reference TRBV19 and TRBJ1-5): DGGITQSPKYLFRKEGQNVTLSCEQNLNHDAMYWYRQDPGQGLRLIYYSQIVNDFQKGDIAEGYSVSREKKESFPLTVTSAQKNPTAFYLCASRAPDQPQHFGDGTRLSIL.

The chain joins TRBV27 to TRBJ2-7; D ambiguous. The CDR3 extends over 15 amino acids. Germline values: CDR1 MNHEY, CDR2 SMNVEV (reference sequence). Deletions cut 2 bases from V and 4 bases from J, with 15 bases between. The CDR3 sequence is CASSLAVGTEYEQYF. CDR3 nucleotide sequence: TGTGCCAGCAGTTTAGCCGTAGGAACAGAGTACGAGCAGTACTTC.

The chain is built from TRBV6-1 and TRBJ1-1; D perhaps matches TRBD1 (6 bases). Germline CDR1 reads MNHNS; CDR2 reads SASEGT. Trimming removed 10 bases at V and 1 base at J, with 13 bases between. CDR3 length equals 13 residues. The CDR3 region has the DNA TGTGCCACCTCCAACAGGGAGAACACTGAAGCTTTCTTT. This codes for CATSNRENTEAFF.

The J gene is TRBJ1-1, the V gene TRBV21-1; the table's D gene call, TRBD1, was not cross checked with the DNA. TRBV21-1 is classified as a pseudogene. This CDR3 region has 18 residues. CDR3 nucleotides: TGTGCCAGCAGCAAAGGGGGCCCCAGGACAGTCATGAACACTGAAGCTTTCTTT. Translation gives CASSKGGPRTVMNTEAFF.

The V gene is TRBV20-1, the J gene TRBJ1-1, with D perhaps matching TRBD1 (5 bases). CDR1 and CDR2 from the germline V gene are DFQATT and SNEGSKA (reference sequence). Trimming took 5 bases from V and 2 from J, leaving 9 bases between them. The CDR3 sequence is 12 residues long. The CDR3 loop is CSARGGNTEAFF. The DNA for the CDR3 is TGCAGTGCTCGTGGGGGAAACACTGAAGCTTTCTTT.

This clonotype was observed a single time. The chain combines TRBV2 with TRBJ2-7; 7 positions match TRBD1. CDR3 length: 12 residues. V trimming: 6 bases; J trimming: 7 bases; junction bases outside the gene matches: 6. The V gene's germline CDR1 is SNHLY and CDR2 FYNNEI. The CDR3 sequence: CASRGDSREQYF. The DNA of the CDR3 is TGTGCCAGCAGGGGGGACAGCCGGGAGCAGTACTTC.

This rearrangement joins TRBV7-6 to TRBJ2-1, with D perhaps being TRBD1 or TRBD2 (5 bases each). V lost 4 bases and J 2 bases, leaving 18 bases between the germline ends. Per germline, CDR1 SGHVS and CDR2 FNYEAQ. This CDR3 comprises 17 residues. The CDR3 reads CASSSVARDRAYNEQFF. In DNA form, the CDR3 reads TGTGCCAGCAGCTCGGTGGCTCGGGACCGGGCCTACAATGAGCAGTTCTTC.

This chain links TRBV7-3 with TRBJ2-1, with a possible D match to TRBD2 (5 bases). The germline V and J ends were trimmed by 2 bases and 7 bases, with 15 bases remaining between them. The CDR3 contains 15 residues. Germline V gene lookup returns CDR1 SGHTA and CDR2 FQGTGA. The CDR3 region is CASSLGWRSSNEQFF. DNA of the CDR3: TGTGCCAGCAGCTTAGGGTGGAGGAGTTCTAATGAGCAGTTCTTC.

This clonotype was detected only a few times. This chain joins TRBV6-1 and TRBJ1-1; D ambiguous. The CDR3 is 15 residues long. Trimming took 8 bases from V and 1 from J, leaving 17 bases between them. Germline V gene sequence: CDR1 MNHNS, CDR2 SASEGT. CDR3 in amino acids: CASHRSAAPNTEAFF. CDR3 bases: TGTGCCAGCCACCGGTCGGCAGCACCGAACACTGAAGCTTTCTTT.

This chain uses TRBV28 with TRBJ1-5; perhaps TRBD1 as D (5 bases). The length of the CDR3 is 16 residues. CDR1 is MDHEN and CDR2 is SYDVKM in the germline V gene. V was shortened by 6 bases and J by 2 bases, with 17 bases between the two germline ends. Here the CDR3 DNA reads TGTGCCAGCAGCTCTCATCAGGCGGGGGGCAATCAGCCCCAGCATTTT. This gives the protein CASSSHQAGGNQPQHF.

The chain recombines TRBV7-2 with TRBJ2-1, with D possibly TRBD1 on 5 matching bases. Trimming cost V 0 bases and J 9 bases, with 12 bases left between them. CDR1 is SGHTA, CDR2 FQGNSA, per germline. There are 14 residues in the CDR3. DNA for the CDR3: TGTGCCAGCAGCTTAGCCTATTCCCAGGGTGAGCAGTTCTTC. Translated, it gives CASSLAYSQGEQFF.

The chain carries TRBV20-1 and TRBJ1-2; D gene unclear. The CDR3 has 12 residues. CDR1 DFQATT and CDR2 SNEGSKA come from the germline V gene (reference sequence). The V gene lost 6 bases and the J gene lost 8 bases, with 16 bases spanning the gap. The CDR3 DNA follows: TGCAGTGCGCTTTTAACGGCCGGGGGCTACACCTTC. Encoded protein: CSALLTAGGYTF.

A few counts support this clonotype. Here the CDR3 reads CAWSERGQPQHF. DNA for the CDR3: TGTGCCTGGAGTGAAAGGGGGCAGCCCCAGCATTTT. This chain connects TRBV30 to TRBJ1-5, with D tentatively TRBD1 (6 bases). The V gene lost 1 base and the J gene lost 7 bases, with 8 bases spanning the gap. The germline V gene has CDR1 GTSNPN and CDR2 SVGIG (reference sequence). The CDR3 is 12 amino acids.

This clonotype was seen only once. V and J are TRBV20-1 and TRBJ1-5; the D is unclear. The CDR3 is 11 amino acids. CDR1 is DFQATT and CDR2 is SNEGSKA in the germline V gene (reference sequence). V gave up 6 bases and J gave up 7 bases, with 10 bases separating them. The CDR3 sequence is CSATSGQPQHF. CDR3 DNA: TGCAGTGCAACGTCGGGGCAGCCCCAGCATTTT.

The chain uses TRBV7-2 and TRBJ2-1; 9 bases map to TRBD2. Germline trimming cut 7 bases from V and 8 bases from J; bases unmatched to any gene: 15. The CDR3 runs to 16 residues. Germline CDR1 is SGHTA and CDR2 is FQGNSA. The CDR3 reads CASNPTGGRARDEQFF. Here the CDR3 DNA reads TGTGCCAGCAACCCGACTGGCGGGAGGGCCAGGGATGAGCAGTTCTTC.

V and J are TRBV15 and TRBJ2-5; 15 nucleotides line up with TRBD2. CDR3 length: 16 residues. Germline V gene sequence: CDR1 LNHNV, CDR2 YYDKDF (reference sequence). With 3 bases clipped from V and 4 bases from J, the junction kept 3 bases outside the gene matches. For the CDR3, the DNA is TGTGCCACCAGCAGGGGACTAGCGGGAGGTGTAGAGACCCAGTACTTC. Its translation is CATSRGLAGGVETQYF.

The chain employs TRBV20-1 and TRBJ2-5; D remains ambiguous. Germline V lookup: CDR1 DFQATT, CDR2 SNEGSKA (reference sequence). This CDR3 has 12 amino acids. Trimming pared 6 bases from V and 5 bases from J, leaving 13 bases between. The CDR3 nucleotides read TGCAGTGCAGGACCCCGGGTTGAGACCCAGTACTTC. As protein: CSAGPRVETQYF.

In this sample, this clonotype turned up a few times. The chain couples TRBV28 to TRBJ2-2, with 8 bases identical to TRBD1. The CDR3 is 15 residues long. Germline V gene lookup returns CDR1 MDHEN and CDR2 SYDVKM. V lost 5 bases and J lost 3; bases outside the gene matches: 5. CDR3 sequence reads: CASSRTGSYTGELFF. The CDR3 DNA sequence: TGTGCCAGCAGTAGGACAGGGTCTTACACCGGGGAGCTGTTTTTT. Full variable domain (outside the CDR3, taken from reference TRBV28 and TRBJ2-2): DVKVTQSSRYLVKRTGEKVFLECVQDMDHENMFWYRQDPGLGLRLIYFSYDVKMKEKGDIPEGYSVSREKKERFSLILESASTNQTSMYLCASSRTGSYTGELFFGEGSRLTVL.

This rearrangement joins TRBV20-1 to TRBJ2-3; tentatively, D is TRBD1 (6 bases). V was cut by 0 bases and J by 0 bases, with 13 bases left in between. CDR3 length: 16 residues. Per germline, CDR1 DFQATT and CDR2 SNEGSKA (reference sequence). The CDR3 region has the DNA TGCAGTGCTAGAGATCAGGGGAGACCTAGCACAGATACGCAGTATTTT. This sequence encodes CSARDQGRPSTDTQYF.

This chain links TRBV7-2 with TRBJ2-7; D possibly corresponds to TRBD2 (5 bases). The J call may be wrong; the DNA end is better matched by TRBJ2-5. The CDR3 runs 15 residues. Germline lookup yields CDR1 SGHTA and CDR2 FQGNSA. The CDR3 here is CASSLGSSSQETQYF. The CDR3 coding sequence is TGTGCCAGCAGCTTAGGGTCTAGCAGTCAAGAGACCCAGTACTTC.